This T cell receptor (beta chain) was obtained from a study of blood T cell repertoires in COVID-19. The CDR3 totals 11 residues. The ends were cut back, 10 bases at V and 5 bases at J, with 9 bases in the middle. The germline V gene has CDR1 LNHDA and CDR2 SQIVND (reference sequence). Original data processing: Scientists estimated how many nucleated cells there were by amplifying reference gene primers. Produced via immunoSEQ multiplex PCR; TCRdb's table is partial and in-frame only. The V and J calls and clone size come from that table; D and trimming were worked out from the DNA. The data contain about 240,000 clones, roughly 79% of them singletons.

This sequence originates from an elderly woman with COVID-19, enrolled during active disease. The material sequenced was peripheral blood. The chain employs TRBV19 and TRBJ1-5, with unresolved D. This chain's CDR3 is CATHRDQPQHF. CDR3 DNA sequence: TGTGCCACCCACCGCGATCAGCCCCAGCATTTT.